This TCR beta chain appears in the sequencing data of a study of CD8 T cells in ankylosing spondylitis. This clonotype was seen repeatedly, ten times or more. The antigen remains unidentified. V lost 1 base, J lost 6 bases, and 7 bases lay in between. The germline V gene has CDR1 SQVTM and CDR2 ANQGSEA. This CDR3 has 12 amino acids. Regarding the study as a whole: Matched ankylosing spondylitis synovial fluid reportedly contained a significantly enriched population of disease-linked clones.

As the method for making TCR beta libraries, quantitative 5'-RACE with molecular barcodes was used. TCRdb re-called the 5' RACE reads through MiXCR, storing one row per CDR3 protein. The profile covers 250,000 to 350,000 distinct CDR3 sequences, with 20% appearing a single time and less than 9.5% taken by the ten largest. The source is a male donor with ankylosing spondylitis or in good health (not recorded which). The V and J genes are TRBV29-1 and TRBJ2-1, with D possibly being TRBD2 (5 bases). Sequencing was carried out using blood, either unsorted or a sorted T cell fraction (not recorded which). The CDR3 loop is CSVEGGRNEQFF. CDR3 sequence (DNA): TGCAGCGTTGAAGGCGGGCGCAATGAGCAGTTCTTC.